Detailed here is one T cell receptor beta chain. This entry belongs to a study of T cell clonotyping in hematopoietic cell transplantation. TCRdb's table, derived via immunoSEQ multiplex PCR, lists solely in-frame clones and lacks some. Among fewer than 80,000 clones listed, 90% to 95% were seen once. The germline gives CDR1 MDHEN, CDR2 SYDVKM. Trimming cost V 5 bases and J 0 bases, with 13 bases left between them. The CDR3 is 15 residues long. V and J are TRBV28 and TRBJ1-1; a possible D gene is TRBD1 (6 bases). The sequencing sample was made of peripheral blood mononuclear cells. The receptor was isolated from a man aged 45 to 65 in good health. Some clones in this sample may be carry-over from other donors' samples. CDR3 nucleotides: TGTGCCAGCAGTGAACACAGGGCCATGAACACTGAAGCTTTCTTT. Its translation: CASSEHRAMNTEAFF.